Listed below are T cell receptor beta chains from one sample, sequenced in a study of T cell repertoires in cytomegalovirus infection. TCRdb passed the reads through MiXCR, listing each CDR3 protein once. The sample records some 300,000 distinct CDR3 sequences, roughly 15% being singletons. Sequencing input: PBMCs. These receptors originate from a human donor in good health (CMV status not recorded). Some clones in this sample may be carry-over from other donors' samples. The CDR3 runs from the conserved cysteine through the conserved F or W. The order of the fields is D gene, V gene, clone size, J gene, CDR3 DNA, CDR3 protein. A D gene is named only where the DNA matches it firmly. Expanded clones are given a class, and other clones once, few, many or no size at all.

D gene: NA; V gene: TRBV7-9; clone size: NA; J gene: TRBJ2-1; CDR3 DNA: TGTGCCAGCAGCTTCACCGAGGCAATCAATGAGCAGTTCTTC; CDR3 protein: CASSFTEAINEQFF
D gene: TRBD1; V gene: TRBV5-3; clone size: NA; J gene: TRBJ2-2; CDR3 DNA: TGTGCCAGCAGCTCGGGGGACAGGCGAAACACCGGGGAGCTGTTTTTT; CDR3 protein: CASSSGDRRNTGELFF
D gene: NA; V gene: TRBV7-9; clone size: few; J gene: TRBJ2-3; CDR3 DNA: TGTGCCAGCAGCTCGGGCTTTTTGACAGATACGCAGTATTTT; CDR3 protein: CASSSGFLTDTQYF
D gene: TRBD1; V gene: TRBV20-1; clone size: NA; J gene: TRBJ1-2; CDR3 DNA: TGCAGTGCTAGACCCCGTGAAGGGGGCTATAAGGGCTACACCTTC; CDR3 protein: CSARPREGGYKGYTF
D gene: NA; V gene: TRBV7-2; clone size: many; J gene: TRBJ2-5; CDR3 DNA: TGTGCCAGCAGCTTAGTAGGAACAGATCAAGAGACCCAGTACTTC; CDR3 protein: CASSLVGTDQETQYF
D gene: NA; V gene: TRBV7-2; clone size: many; J gene: TRBJ1-2; CDR3 DNA: TGTGCCAGCAGCTCCTTGGACAGCAACTATGGCTACACCTTC; CDR3 protein: CASSSLDSNYGYTF
D gene: NA; V gene: TRBV2; clone size: few; J gene: TRBJ1-2; CDR3 DNA: TGTGCCAGCAGTGTACGTTCGGATGGCTACACCTTC; CDR3 protein: CASSVRSDGYTF
D gene: NA; V gene: TRBV6-1; clone size: many; J gene: TRBJ1-5; CDR3 DNA: TGTGCCAGCAGCAAAAGGGGGTTTAGCAATCAGCCCCAGCATTTT; CDR3 protein: CASSKRGFSNQPQHF
D gene: TRBD1; V gene: TRBV28; clone size: NA; J gene: TRBJ1-1; CDR3 DNA: TGTGCCAGCAGTCCCGGGACAGCTGAAGCTTTCTTT; CDR3 protein: CASSPGTAEAFF
D gene: NA; V gene: TRBV5-4; clone size: many; J gene: TRBJ1-1; CDR3 DNA: TGTGCCAGCAGCGTTAGCATCAACATGAACACTGAAGCTTTCTTT; CDR3 protein: CASSVSINMNTEAFF
D gene: TRBD1; V gene: TRBV19; clone size: NA; J gene: TRBJ2-2; CDR3 DNA: TGTGCCAGTAGTACTTACGGGACAGGGGCACCAAGGGAGCTGTTTTTT; CDR3 protein: CASSTYGTGAPRELFF
D gene: TRBD1; V gene: TRBV5-5; clone size: NA; J gene: TRBJ1-2; CDR3 DNA: TGTGCCAGCAGCTTGGGACCCGGGACAGGGGGCGACGGCTACACCTTC; CDR3 protein: CASSLGPGTGGDGYTF
D gene: TRBD1; V gene: TRBV4-1; clone size: few; J gene: TRBJ2-3; CDR3 DNA: TGTGCCAGCAGCAGGCAGGGGGTGGGCACAGATACGCAGTATTTT; CDR3 protein: CASSRQGVGTDTQYF
D gene: NA; V gene: TRBV4-2; clone size: NA; J gene: TRBJ1-1; CDR3 DNA: TGTGCCAGCAGTGTCGGGACTGGGTTGAGAGACACTGAAGCTTTCTTT; CDR3 protein: CASSVGTGLRDTEAFF
D gene: NA; V gene: TRBV28; clone size: NA; J gene: TRBJ2-7; CDR3 DNA: TGTGCCAGCAGTTTATCCCCCAGGGGCGTCCACGAGCAGTACTTC; CDR3 protein: CASSLSPRGVHEQYF
D gene: NA; V gene: TRBV20-1; clone size: NA; J gene: TRBJ2-4; CDR3 DNA: TGCAGTGCCGACGGGAGCGTAAACATTCAGTACTTC; CDR3 protein: CSADGSVNIQYF
D gene: NA; V gene: TRBV7-2; clone size: many; J gene: TRBJ1-2; CDR3 DNA: TGTGCCAGCAGCCCGGCGCGAGCCCCGGGATATGGCTACACCTTC; CDR3 protein: CASSPARAPGYGYTF
D gene: TRBD1; V gene: TRBV7-2; clone size: many; J gene: TRBJ2-2; CDR3 DNA: TGTGCCAGCAGATGGACAGGGGGAACCGGGGAGCTGTTTTTT; CDR3 protein: CASRWTGGTGELFF
D gene: TRBD1; V gene: TRBV2; clone size: NA; J gene: TRBJ1-6; CDR3 DNA: TGTGCCAGCAGCGGGGCAGGGGGCAGTAAGAATTCACCCCTCCACTTT; CDR3 protein: CASSGAGGSKNSPLHF
D gene: NA; V gene: TRBV27; clone size: NA; J gene: TRBJ1-6; CDR3 DNA: TGTGCCAGCAGTCCCATCCGAGAGGGTGGTTCACCCCTCCACTTT; CDR3 protein: CASSPIREGGSPLHF
D gene: TRBD1; V gene: TRBV28; clone size: NA; J gene: TRBJ2-2; CDR3 DNA: TGTGCCAGCAGTACGTTGGGGGACAGGAATCGTGGGGAGCTGTTTTTT; CDR3 protein: CASSTLGDRNRGELFF
D gene: NA; V gene: TRBV20-1; clone size: NA; J gene: TRBJ1-1; CDR3 DNA: TGCAGTGCTAGGAGAGGAGCGGGACACATGAACACTGAAGCTTTCTTT; CDR3 protein: CSARRGAGHMNTEAFF
D gene: NA; V gene: TRBV20-1; clone size: many; J gene: TRBJ2-5; CDR3 DNA: TGCAGTGCTCGAGGGGACTCTCGGGAGACCCAGTACTTC; CDR3 protein: CSARGDSRETQYF
D gene: NA; V gene: TRBV4-2; clone size: many; J gene: TRBJ1-1; CDR3 DNA: TGTGCGTCAACCGGGGCAGGGAAGAATGAAGCTTTCTTT; CDR3 protein: CASTGAGKNEAFF
D gene: NA; V gene: TRBV7-8; clone size: NA; J gene: TRBJ2-1; CDR3 DNA: TGTGCCAGCAGCTACGGGAAAGCGGAGGTCTCCTACAATGAGCAGTTCTTC; CDR3 protein: CASSYGKAEVSYNEQFF
D gene: NA; V gene: TRBV12-3/TRBV12-4; clone size: many; J gene: TRBJ1-4; CDR3 DNA: TGTGCCAGCAGTGACCGGGCCCCGTTCAATGAAAAACTGTTTTTT; CDR3 protein: CASSDRAPFNEKLFF